The next 32 T cell receptor beta chains were all read from a single sample in a study of beta chain features in type 1 diabetes. Sequenced material consisted of expressed TCRB transcripts (all of the isolated RNA was reverse transcribed). This table comes from immunoSEQ multiplex PCR, and its TCRdb copy is limited to in-frame clones, with some not included. The repertoire has 250,000 to 350,000 clones, 11% to 15% of them found once; the top ten carry over 5%. Sequencing used central memory CD4+ T cells from blood. Receptor source: a man aged 25-45 years in good health.

This clone was counted a few times. The chain links TRBV9 to TRBJ1-1; a weak D match, TRBD1 (5 bases). Germline CDR1 is SGDLS and CDR2 is YYNGEE. The CDR3 consists of 16 residues. V was shortened by 0 bases and J by 4 bases, with 16 bases between the two germline ends. CDR3 in amino acids: CASSVGVKGRATEAFF. As DNA, the CDR3 is TGTGCCAGCAGCGTAGGGGTAAAGGGGAGGGCCACTGAAGCTTTCTTT.

The chain is built from TRBV5-1 and TRBJ2-2; TRBD2 matches 8 bases. Germline V gene data show CDR1 as SGHRS and CDR2 as YFSETQ. The CDR3 is made up of 16 amino acids. V gave up 3 bases and J gave up 3 bases; unmatched junction bases: 7. CDR3 in amino acids: CASSSKLAGYTGELFF. In nucleotides, the CDR3 is TGCGCCAGCAGCTCCAAATTAGCGGGGTACACCGGGGAGCTGTTTTTT.

This clone was picked up a small number of times. This chain links TRBV19 with TRBJ1-1; D is unclear. With 1 base removed from V and 0 bases from J, the gap between germline ends came to 6 bases. The germline V gene has CDR1 LNHDA and CDR2 SQIVND (reference sequence). The CDR3 sequence is 14 residues long. CDR3 DNA sequence: TGTGCCAGTAGTATAGGTGGAGTGAACACTGAAGCTTTCTTT. It encodes CASSIGGVNTEAFF.

This clone has a count of ten or more. The rearrangement uses TRBV7-9 and TRBJ2-4, with D possibly matching TRBD2 (7 bases). Trimming took off 4 bases at V and 3 bases at J, with 13 bases between the two ends. Germline CDR1 SEHNR, CDR2 FQNEAQ (reference sequence). The CDR3 runs 15 residues. The CDR3 nucleotides are TGTGCCAGCAGCTCGCAAGGGGGGGACAAAAACATTCAGTACTTC. It codes for CASSSQGGDKNIQYF.

In its sample, this clone was seen a few times. V usage is TRBV5-5 and J usage is TRBJ2-7, with TRBD1 matching over 11 bases. The CDR3 is 14 residues long. CDR1 and CDR2 (germline): SGHKS, YYEKEE (reference sequence). After removal of 4 bases from V and 4 bases from J, the junction contained 4 bases not matched to a gene. The DNA for the CDR3 is TGTGCCAGCAGCGTGGACAGGGGGCTTTACGAGCAGTACTTC. This encodes CASSVDRGLYEQYF.

This chain connects TRBV11-2 to TRBJ2-7, with TRBD1 matching 7 bases. V trimming: 3 bases; J trimming: 3 bases; junction bases outside the gene matches: 2. There are 13 residues in the CDR3. Germline values: CDR1 SGHAT, CDR2 FQNNGV. CDR3 in amino acids: CASSFNRGYEQYF. In DNA, the CDR3 is TGTGCCAGCAGCTTTAACAGGGGCTACGAGCAGTACTTC.

This clone was seen a handful of times. This sequence joins TRBV30 and TRBJ1-2; tentative D call: TRBD1 (6 bases). This CDR3 region has 13 residues. Germline CDR1 reads GTSNPN; CDR2 reads SVGIG (reference sequence). Trimming took off 5 bases at V and 7 bases at J, with 17 bases between the two ends. As DNA, the CDR3 is TGTGCCTGGGTGCCTCGGGGGGCGCGTGGCTACACCTTC. Residues: CAWVPRGARGYTF.

The V and J genes are TRBV7-2 and TRBJ2-2, with D uncertain. Trimming pared 8 bases from V and 0 bases from J, leaving 10 bases between. CDR1 SGHTA and CDR2 FQGNSA come from the germline V gene. The CDR3 is 14 residues long. CDR3 coding DNA: TGTGCCAGCCCCGGTCCTACGAACACCGGGGAGCTGTTTTTT. Translated, it gives CASPGPTNTGELFF. The variable domain in full, completed from reference TRBV7-2 and TRBJ2-2, reads GAGVSQSPSNKVTEKGKDVELRCDPISGHTALYWYRQSLGQGLEFLIYFQGNSAPDKSGLPSDRFSAERTGGSVSTLTIQRTQQEDSAVYLCASPGPTNTGELFFGEGSRLTVL.

This clone was detected a few times. The gene calls are TRBV5-1 and TRBJ2-4, with 8 bases that match TRBD1. This CDR3 comprises 16 residues. With V trimmed by 4 bases and J by 0 bases, 6 bases remained unmatched. The V gene's germline CDR1 is SGHRS and CDR2 YFSETQ. This CDR3 reads CASSDGQGVAKNIQYF. CDR3 in DNA: TGCGCCAGCAGCGACGGACAGGGCGTAGCCAAAAACATTCAGTACTTC.

V gene TRBV19 combines with J gene TRBJ2-5; 9 bases agree with TRBD1. Germline-derived CDR1 and CDR2 are LNHDA and SQIVND (reference sequence). Trimming took 7 bases from V and 11 from J; bases not matched to a gene: 14. The CDR3 spans 14 residues. In nucleotides, the CDR3 is TGTGCCAGTAACCCTGGGACAGGGCCTGTCAGGCAGTACTTC. It translates to CASNPGTGPVRQYF.

The chain uses TRBV4-3 and TRBJ1-5; 9 bases are shared with TRBD1. CDR1 is LGHNA, CDR2 YSLEER, per germline. Germline trimming cut 0 bases from V and 6 bases from J; bases unmatched to any gene: 3. This CDR3 spans 15 amino acids. CDR3 nucleotide sequence: TGCGCCAGCAGCCAAGACCACAGGGGGCGTCAGCCCCAGCATTTT. Protein sequence: CASSQDHRGRQPQHF.

The chain employs TRBV5-1 and TRBJ2-5; D gene unclear. The V and J ends lost 4 bases and 5 bases respectively, with 12 bases between them. CDR1 SGHRS and CDR2 YFSETQ come from the germline V gene. The CDR3 has 13 amino acids. CDR3 residues: CASSPRLLETQYF. The CDR3, as DNA: TGCGCCAGCAGCCCAAGATTGTTGGAGACCCAGTACTTC.

The chain recombines TRBV4-3 with TRBJ2-1, with no clear D. CDR3 length: 15 residues. Per germline, CDR1 LGHNA and CDR2 YSLEER. V lost 2 bases and J 1 base, leaving 9 bases between the germline ends. The CDR3, as DNA: TGCGCCAGCAGCCAAAGGAGCGTTTCCTACAATGAGCAGTTCTTC. Translating it yields CASSQRSVSYNEQFF.

This clone appeared a few times. The chain carries TRBV2 and TRBJ1-1, with 7 positions matching TRBD1. Losses at the gene ends were 7 bases for V and 1 base for J; bases not matched to a gene: 6. The length of the CDR3 is 14 residues. Germline V gives CDR1 SNHLY, CDR2 FYNNEI. For the CDR3, the DNA is TGTGCCAGCACTAGAACAGGGGCGAACACTGAAGCTTTCTTT. This translates into CASTRTGANTEAFF.

The gene calls are TRBV11-2 and TRBJ2-1; D is undetermined. V shed 1 base and J shed 5 bases, with 12 bases lying between them. CDR1 is SGHAT and CDR2 is FQNNGV in the germline V gene. The CDR3 covers 15 residues. The chain's CDR3 is CASSLVAGHNNEQFF. DNA for the CDR3: TGTGCCAGCAGCTTAGTGGCCGGCCACAACAATGAGCAGTTCTTC.

The rearrangement uses TRBV7-2 and TRBJ2-1; 9 positions agree with TRBD2. Germline CDR1 reads SGHTA; CDR2 reads FQGNSA. The CDR3 runs to 15 residues. Trimming cost V 5 bases and J 4 bases; bases outside gene matches: 6. Written as DNA, the CDR3 is TGTGCCAGCAGCCTCCAACTAGCGGGTTACAATGAGCAGTTCTTC. Protein product: CASSLQLAGYNEQFF.

In its sample, this clone was seen a few times. The rearrangement links TRBV6-6 to TRBJ2-3; D may be TRBD2 (6 bases). Trimming stripped 6 bases from V and 6 bases from J, with 10 bases between. The germline CDR1 and CDR2 sequences are MNHNY and SVGAGI (reference sequence). This CDR3 has 12 residues. The DNA of the CDR3 is TGTGCCAGCAGCCGAGGGAGGGATACGCAGTATTTT. It encodes CASSRGRDTQYF.

This clone appeared a few times. The genes are TRBV5-4 and TRBJ2-7; D remains ambiguous. V lost 0 bases to trimming and J lost 2 bases, with 12 bases between them. CDR1 is SGHNT, CDR2 YYREEE, per germline (reference sequence). The CDR3 is 15 residues long. In DNA form, the CDR3 reads TGTGCCAGCAGCTTGGTCGGTCCGCAAACCTACGAGCAGTACTTC. Translated, it gives CASSLVGPQTYEQYF.

In its sample, this clone was seen once. The chain recombines TRBV7-2 with TRBJ2-6; D perhaps matches TRBD2 (5 bases). V was shortened by 7 bases and J by 6 bases, with 16 bases between the two germline ends. Germline lookup yields CDR1 SGHTA and CDR2 FQGNSA. The CDR3 is 15 residues long. CDR3 coding DNA: TGTGCCAGCACCCCAGCTGGGCGGGCGGCCAACGTCCTGACTTTC. Protein product: CASTPAGRAANVLTF.

The J gene is TRBJ2-2, the V gene TRBV30; 7 nucleotides match TRBD1. The V segment lost 7 bases and the J segment 5 bases; nucleotides outside the gene matches: 10. Per germline, CDR1 GTSNPN and CDR2 SVGIG (reference sequence). CDR3 length equals 14 residues. The CDR3 loop reads CAFDRVAETGELFF. DNA of the CDR3: TGTGCCTTCGACAGGGTGGCGGAGACCGGGGAGCTGTTTTTT.

This clone was seen more than once but under ten times. The V gene is TRBV11-2, the J gene TRBJ2-5, with D maybe TRBD2 (6 bases). Germline CDR1 and CDR2: SGHAT and FQNNGV. The CDR3 extends over 12 amino acids. V was cut by 8 bases and J by 2 bases, with 9 bases left in between. CDR3: CASGLNQETQYF. As DNA, the CDR3 is TGTGCCAGCGGACTAAATCAAGAGACCCAGTACTTC.

This chain uses TRBV25-1 with TRBJ1-1; D is perhaps TRBD1 (6 bases). This CDR3 has 15 residues. Germline CDR1 is MGHDK and CDR2 is SYGVNS. Trimming removed 0 bases from V and 5 bases from J, with 13 bases in between. In DNA form, the CDR3 reads TGTGCCAGCAGTGAATATCCCCAGGGGCGAACTGAAGCTTTCTTT. As protein: CASSEYPQGRTEAFF.

There are a few counts of this clone. This may be a read error, as it is one base from a much larger clone. Distinct nucleotide sequences in the sample also encode this CDR3. The chain combines TRBV4-3 with TRBJ2-5; no firm D call. Per the germline V gene, CDR1 is LGHNA and CDR2 is YSLEER. V lost 2 bases and J 4 bases, leaving 2 bases between the germline ends. CDR3 length equals 11 residues. The CDR3 bases are TGCGCCAGCAGCCAACGAGAGACCCAGTACTTC. Translating it yields CASSQRETQYF.

The gene calls are TRBV4-1 and TRBJ2-1; tentative D call: TRBD1 (6 bases). V lost 3 bases and J lost 7, with 16 bases in between. This CDR3 has 15 residues. Germline V gene data show CDR1 as MGHRA and CDR2 as YSYEKL. The CDR3 is CASSQGHGLPNEQFF. CDR3 DNA: TGCGCCAGCAGCCAGGGACACGGCCTACCAAATGAGCAGTTCTTC.

This chain uses TRBV7-6 with TRBJ2-2; TRBD2 aligns across 7 bases. V was pared by 1 base and J by 7 bases, with 3 bases of the junction left unmatched. The CDR3 consists of 14 residues. Looked up from germline, CDR1 is SGHVS and CDR2 is FNYEAQ. The chain's CDR3 is CASSLERGIGELFF. CDR3 DNA sequence: TGTGCCAGCAGCTTAGAGCGGGGTATCGGGGAGCTGTTTTTT.

This clone was seen a handful of times. This chain connects TRBV28 to TRBJ1-5; D unclear. With 5 bases removed from V and 7 bases from J, the gap between germline ends came to 12 bases. The CDR3 runs 13 residues. Germline V CDR1 and CDR2: MDHEN, SYDVKM. CDR3 coding DNA: TGTGCCAGCAGTGACGACGGGAACCAGCCCCAGCATTTT. Translated: CASSDDGNQPQHF. Together with reference TRBV28 and TRBJ1-5, the CDR3 gives the full variable domain: DVKVTQSSRYLVKRTGEKVFLECVQDMDHENMFWYRQDPGLGLRLIYFSYDVKMKEKGDIPEGYSVSREKKERFSLILESASTNQTSMYLCASSDDGNQPQHFGDGTRLSIL.

The chain combines TRBV28 with TRBJ2-5; 8 bases agree with TRBD2. The CDR3 loop spans 14 amino acids. Unmatched junction bases numbered 5, after V lost 4 bases and J lost 4 bases. Germline V gene data show CDR1 as MDHEN and CDR2 as SYDVKM. The CDR3 spells CASSSSGSGETQYF. CDR3 in DNA: TGTGCCAGCAGTTCCAGCGGGAGTGGAGAGACCCAGTACTTC.

This clone was counted ten times or more. The chain joins TRBV2 to TRBJ1-4; 7 nucleotides align to TRBD1. This CDR3 spans 15 amino acids. Germline values: CDR1 SNHLY, CDR2 FYNNEI. The J segment lost 4 bases and the V segment lost 7 bases, leaving 9 bases of the junction unmatched. CDR3 in amino acids: CASIRQGLDNEKLFF. The CDR3 bases are TGTGCCAGCATACGACAGGGTTTAGATAATGAAAAACTGTTTTTT. The full variable domain, completed using reference TRBV2 and TRBJ1-4, is EPEVTQTPSHQVTQMGQEVILRCVPISNHLYFYWYRQILGQKVEFLVSFYNNEISEKSEIFDDQFSVERPDGSNFTLKIRSTKLEDSAMYFCASIRQGLDNEKLFFGSGTQLSVL.

The sample holds a few counts of this clone. The CDR3 region is CASSHGGQGVNEQFF. CDR3 nucleotide sequence: TGTGCCAGCAGCCATGGCGGACAGGGAGTCAATGAGCAGTTCTTC. The gene calls are TRBV5-6 and TRBJ2-1, with 8 bases identical to TRBD1. The CDR3 has 15 residues. Losses at the gene ends were 4 bases for V and 6 bases for J; bases not matched to a gene: 9. Germline V CDR1 and CDR2: SGHDT, YYEEEE.

This clone has more than one count but fewer than ten. This chain connects TRBV7-9 to TRBJ2-2; 7 nucleotides line up with TRBD2. J was trimmed by 6 bases and V by 5 bases; bases with no gene match: 9. Germline V gene data show CDR1 as SEHNR and CDR2 as FQNEAQ (reference sequence). CDR3 size: 15 residues. The CDR3: CASSPPRGSAGELFF. CDR3 coding DNA: TGTGCCAGCAGCCCCCCGCGGGGGTCGGCCGGGGAGCTGTTTTTT.

There are a few counts of this clone. The chain recombines TRBV19 with TRBJ1-1; no definite D call. The germline V gene has CDR1 LNHDA and CDR2 SQIVND (reference sequence). V dropped 7 bases and J dropped 2 bases, with 17 bases sitting between them. CDR3 length: 15 amino acids. CDR3 nucleotides: TGTGCCAGTATAGAGGGATCTTTTCCCAACACTGAAGCTTTCTTT. Translated, it gives CASIEGSFPNTEAFF.

The chain combines TRBV18 with TRBJ2-1, with 8 positions matching TRBD2. The V gene end was trimmed by 3 bases and the J gene end by 7 bases; junction bases not matched to a gene: 8. The germline V gene has CDR1 KGHSH and CDR2 LQKENI. The CDR3 loop spans 15 amino acids. CDR3 nucleotides: TGTGCCAGCTCACCTGCGGGACTAGAAGGAAATGAGCAGTTCTTC. Translated, it gives CASSPAGLEGNEQFF.